This T cell receptor beta chain originates from a study of hypomethylating agent response in myelodysplastic syndrome. Study-level information: The most frequent mutation was TET2, in about 45% of the 11 patients. Whole-study results and caveats: Possible novel MDS antigen recognition by shared GLIPH2 clusters needs experimental validation. Richness, rarefaction diversity and clonality did not change significantly after hypomethylating treatment.

V lost 3 bases to trimming and J lost 1 base, with 13 bases between them. This CDR3 spans 17 amino acids. Germline V lookup: CDR1 SGHAT, CDR2 FQNNGV. Turning to this clone: Its target is unknown.

Generated by immunoSEQ multiplex PCR, the TCRdb table keeps only in-frame clones and is missing some. The sample lists 2,000 or so clones; 70% to 80% were seen once. The material sequenced was bone marrow, taken before or after starting hypomethylating agent treatment for myelodysplastic syndrome (not recorded which). The chain recombines TRBV11-2 with TRBJ2-6; D possibly corresponds to TRBD1 (7 bases). The clonotype was recovered from a human donor with myelodysplastic syndrome. The CDR3 loop is CASSFFPGGSGANVLTF. CDR3 sequence (DNA): TGTGCCAGCAGCTTTTTCCCAGGGGGGTCTGGGGCCAACGTCCTGACTTTC. The full variable domain, in which reference TRBV11-2 and TRBJ2-6 provide the parts outside the CDR3, is EAGVAQSPRYKIIEKRQSVAFWCNPISGHATLYWYQQILGQGPKLLIQFQNNGVVDDSQLPKDRFSAERLKGVDSTLKIQPAKLEDSAVYLCASSFFPGGSGANVLTFGAGSRLTVL.